These 4 T cell receptor beta chains were all obtained from the same sample, sequenced in a study of regulatory T cells in long-lasting Graves disease. Time point in this sample: newly diagnosed GD, antithyroid drugs for less than 3 months. With RNA extracted from PBMCs as input, the TCR library was made. iRepertoire HTBI primers and Arm-PCR of CDR3 regions built TCR beta libraries. TCRdb used MiXCR to reprocess the multiplex PCR reads, holding one entry per CDR3 protein. The table has under 500,000 distinct CDR3 sequences, 16% seen once. Another study also made use of these data, one on T cells in Graves' hyperthyroidism and ophthalmopathy.

Material: peripheral blood mononuclear cells (PBMCs), obtained at new diagnosis, from a patient treated with antithyroid drugs. Every receptor here comes from a woman in her 30s with Graves disease.

This clonotype was seen once. This may come from a read error, since a much larger clone is one base off. The chain has TRBV12-5 and TRBJ2-2; D is possibly TRBD2 (5 bases). The CDR3 sequence is 15 residues long. Per germline, CDR1 LGHNT and CDR2 FRNRAP. The CDR3 sequence: CASGLSGSTFGEPFF. In nucleotides, the CDR3 is TGTGCTAGTGGTTTGTCCGGATCTACCTTTGGGGAGCCGTTTTTT.

This clonotype appeared a few times. V usage is TRBV27 and J usage is TRBJ2-2, with D perhaps TRBD2 (6 bases). The CDR3 covers 12 residues. The germline V and J ends were trimmed by 6 bases and 10 bases, with 12 bases remaining between them. Germline CDR1 is MNHEY and CDR2 is SMNVEV (reference sequence). The CDR3 coding sequence is TGTGCCAGCAGCGGAGGGGCAGAGGAGCTGTTTTTT. Translated, it gives CASSGGAEELFF.

This clonotype was seen at least ten times. V usage is TRBV12-3 or TRBV12-4 and J usage is TRBJ2-3, with TRBD2 matching over 9 bases. The CDR3 spans 17 residues. V was clipped by 0 bases and J by 4 bases; unmatched bases: 8. In DNA, the CDR3 is TGTGCCAGCAGTTTAGCGCTACTAGCGGGTAAAGCAGATACGCAGTATTTT. Encoded protein: CASSLALLAGKADTQYF.

This clonotype was observed a handful of times. The rearrangement joins TRBV9 to TRBJ2-6; unclear D gene. V was shortened by 4 bases and J by 4 bases, with 12 bases between the two germline ends. Germline CDR1 SGDLS, CDR2 YYNGEE. The CDR3 totals 15 residues. CDR3 DNA sequence: TGTGCCAGCAGCCCCCGATCGGCGGGGGCCAACGTCCTGACTTTC. Residues: CASSPRSAGANVLTF.